This T cell receptor (beta chain) was documented in a study of blood T cell repertoires in COVID-19. The overall study: PBMCs, B-cell-depleted T cells, or T cells provided the cDNA or gDNA that made up the material.

The CDR3 spans 17 residues. The V and J ends lost 4 bases and 2 bases, in that order; junction bases with no gene match: 6. The germline V gene encodes CDR1 MGHRA and CDR2 YSYEKL. As originally analysed: How many nucleated cells were present was estimated from reference gene primer amplification. This table comes from immunoSEQ multiplex PCR, and its TCRdb copy is limited to in-frame clones, with some not included. V and J calls and clone size are those listed in that table; D and trimming were worked out from the DNA. The table includes under 350,000 clones, around four fifths detected once. The sequence came from a man aged 55 to 69 who had recovered from COVID-19. The specimen was peripheral blood. The gene calls are TRBV4-1 and TRBJ1-4; TRBD1 aligns across 11 bases. This CDR3 reads CASSPGDRGTTNEKLFF. The CDR3, as DNA: TGCGCCAGCAGCCCAGGGGACAGGGGGACGACTAATGAAAAACTGTTTTTT.